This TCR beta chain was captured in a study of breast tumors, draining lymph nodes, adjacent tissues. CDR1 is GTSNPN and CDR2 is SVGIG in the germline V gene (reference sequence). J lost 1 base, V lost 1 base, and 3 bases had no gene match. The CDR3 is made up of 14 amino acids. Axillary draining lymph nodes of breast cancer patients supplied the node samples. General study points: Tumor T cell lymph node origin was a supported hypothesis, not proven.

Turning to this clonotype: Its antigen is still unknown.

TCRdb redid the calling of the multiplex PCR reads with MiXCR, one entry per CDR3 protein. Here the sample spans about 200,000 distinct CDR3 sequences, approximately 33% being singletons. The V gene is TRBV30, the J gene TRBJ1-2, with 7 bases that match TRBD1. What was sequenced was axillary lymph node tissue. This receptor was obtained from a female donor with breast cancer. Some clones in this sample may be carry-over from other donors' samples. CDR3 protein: CAWSATGHNYGYTF. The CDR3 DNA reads TGTGCCTGGAGTGCGACAGGGCATAACTATGGCTACACCTTC.